This T cell receptor (beta chain) was found in a study of OX40 agonist ivuxolimab in advanced cancers. Concerning this clone itself: Its antigen is not known.

Sequencing was performed with immunoSEQ multiplex PCR; in TCRdb, only in-frame clones are kept and a portion is missing. The profile shows 65,000 to 95,000 clones, about 84% of them singletons. Whole-study findings and limits: Some nonresponders additionally presented with little normalized T-cell clonal expansion.

V shed 4 bases, J shed 2 bases, and the junction held 6 bases outside the gene matches. The CDR3 sequence is 15 residues long. The germline V gene has CDR1 SGHDT and CDR2 YYEEEE. This TCR came from an adult with an advanced solid tumor such as melanoma, head and neck, liver or kidney cancer. Here the sequenced sample was CD4+ or CD8+ T cells sorted from blood, taken in a trial of the OX40 agonist ivuxolimab. V gene TRBV5-6 combines with J gene TRBJ2-1, with 7 nucleotides matching TRBD1. The CDR3 loop reads CASSPDRVTYNEQFF. The CDR3 nucleotides are TGTGCCAGCAGCCCAGACAGGGTGACCTACAATGAGCAGTTCTTC.